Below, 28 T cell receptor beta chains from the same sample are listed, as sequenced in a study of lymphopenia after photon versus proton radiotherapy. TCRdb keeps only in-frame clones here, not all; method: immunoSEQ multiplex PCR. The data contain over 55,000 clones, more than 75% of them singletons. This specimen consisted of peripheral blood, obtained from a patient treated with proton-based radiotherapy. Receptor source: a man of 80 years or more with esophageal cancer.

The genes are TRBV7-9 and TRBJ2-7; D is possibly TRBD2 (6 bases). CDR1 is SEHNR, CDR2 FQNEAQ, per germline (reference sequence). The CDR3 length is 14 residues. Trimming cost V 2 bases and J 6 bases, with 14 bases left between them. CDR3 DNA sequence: TGTGCCAGCAGCTTACGGACGGGGGACGGCGAGCAGTACTTC. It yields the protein CASSLRTGDGEQYF.

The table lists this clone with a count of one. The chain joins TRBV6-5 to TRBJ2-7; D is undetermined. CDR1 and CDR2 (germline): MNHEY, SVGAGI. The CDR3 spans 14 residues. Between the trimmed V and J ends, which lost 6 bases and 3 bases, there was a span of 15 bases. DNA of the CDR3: TGTGCCAGCAGCCCCTCAGGTCCAGGCTACGAGCAGTACTTC. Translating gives CASSPSGPGYEQYF.

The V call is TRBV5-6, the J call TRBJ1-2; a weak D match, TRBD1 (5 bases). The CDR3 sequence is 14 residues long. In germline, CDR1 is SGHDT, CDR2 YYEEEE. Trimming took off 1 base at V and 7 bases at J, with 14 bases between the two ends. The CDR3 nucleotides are TGTGCCAGCAGCTTGCCTCAGGGAAGAAGTGGCTACACCTTC. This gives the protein CASSLPQGRSGYTF.

The DNA of the CDR3 is TGTGCCAGCAGCCGAGGACAGGGAAGCACAGATACGCAGTATTTT. Amino acids: CASSRGQGSTDTQYF. V and J are TRBV11-2 and TRBJ2-3; TRBD1 agrees at 8 bases. Trimming cost V 5 bases and J 0 bases; bases outside gene matches: 4. Per germline, CDR1 SGHAT and CDR2 FQNNGV. This CDR3 contains 15 residues. The whole variable domain, filled in from reference TRBV11-2 and TRBJ2-3, reads EAGVAQSPRYKIIEKRQSVAFWCNPISGHATLYWYQQILGQGPKLLIQFQNNGVVDDSQLPKDRFSAERLKGVDSTLKIQPAKLEDSAVYLCASSRGQGSTDTQYFGPGTRLTVL.

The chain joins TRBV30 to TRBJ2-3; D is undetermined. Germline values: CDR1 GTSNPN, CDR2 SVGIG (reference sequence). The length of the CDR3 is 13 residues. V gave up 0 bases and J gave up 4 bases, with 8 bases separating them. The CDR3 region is CAWSVHRSDTQYF. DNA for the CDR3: TGTGCCTGGAGTGTACATCGATCAGATACGCAGTATTTT. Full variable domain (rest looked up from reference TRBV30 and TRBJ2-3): SQTIHQWPATLVQPVGSPLSLECTVEGTSNPNLYWYRQAAGRGLQLLFYSVGIGQISSEVPQNLSASRPQDRQFILSSKKLLLSDSGFYLCAWSVHRSDTQYFGPGTRLTVL.

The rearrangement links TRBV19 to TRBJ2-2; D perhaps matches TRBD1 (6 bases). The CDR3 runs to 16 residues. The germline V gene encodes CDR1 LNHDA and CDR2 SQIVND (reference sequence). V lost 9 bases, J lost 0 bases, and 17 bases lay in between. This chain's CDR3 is CASFDRTNSNTGELFF. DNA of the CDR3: TGTGCCAGCTTTGACAGGACAAACTCGAACACCGGGGAGCTGTTTTTT. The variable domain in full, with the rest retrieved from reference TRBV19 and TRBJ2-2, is DGGITQSPKYLFRKEGQNVTLSCEQNLNHDAMYWYRQDPGQGLRLIYYSQIVNDFQKGDIAEGYSVSREKKESFPLTVTSAQKNPTAFYLCASFDRTNSNTGELFFGEGSRLTVL.

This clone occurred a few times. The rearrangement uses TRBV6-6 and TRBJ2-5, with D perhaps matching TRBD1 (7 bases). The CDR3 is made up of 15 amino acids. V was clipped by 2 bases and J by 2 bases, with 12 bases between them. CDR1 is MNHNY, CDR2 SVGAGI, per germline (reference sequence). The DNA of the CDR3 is TGTGCCAGCAGTTACGGTGCGGGACAGCAAGAGACCCAGTACTTC. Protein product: CASSYGAGQQETQYF.

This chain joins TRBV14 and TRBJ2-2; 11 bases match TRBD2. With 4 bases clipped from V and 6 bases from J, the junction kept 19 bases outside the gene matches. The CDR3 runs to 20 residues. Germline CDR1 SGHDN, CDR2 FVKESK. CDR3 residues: CASSPPLLGTSGLLAGELFF. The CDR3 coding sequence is TGTGCCAGCAGCCCGCCCCTTCTCGGGACTAGCGGACTTTTGGCCGGGGAGCTGTTTTTT.

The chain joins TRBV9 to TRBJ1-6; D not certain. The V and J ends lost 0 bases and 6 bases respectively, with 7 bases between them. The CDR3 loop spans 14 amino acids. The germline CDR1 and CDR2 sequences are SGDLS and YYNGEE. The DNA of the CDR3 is TGTGCCAGCAGCGTAGTGGCGGGTAATTCACCCCTCCACTTT. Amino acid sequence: CASSVVAGNSPLHF.

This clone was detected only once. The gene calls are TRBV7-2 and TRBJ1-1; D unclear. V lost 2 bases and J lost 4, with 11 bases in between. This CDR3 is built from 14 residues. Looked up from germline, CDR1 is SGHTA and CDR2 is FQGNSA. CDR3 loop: CASSLSFAGTEAFF. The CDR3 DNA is TGTGCCAGCAGCTTAAGTTTTGCCGGCACTGAAGCTTTCTTT.

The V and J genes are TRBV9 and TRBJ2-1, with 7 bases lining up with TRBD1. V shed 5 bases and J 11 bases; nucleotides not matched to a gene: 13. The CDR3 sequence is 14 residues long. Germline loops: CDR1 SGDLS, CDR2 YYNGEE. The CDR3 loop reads CASSLQGTEGQQFF. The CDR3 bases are TGTGCCAGCAGTCTGCAAGGGACAGAAGGCCAGCAGTTCTTC.

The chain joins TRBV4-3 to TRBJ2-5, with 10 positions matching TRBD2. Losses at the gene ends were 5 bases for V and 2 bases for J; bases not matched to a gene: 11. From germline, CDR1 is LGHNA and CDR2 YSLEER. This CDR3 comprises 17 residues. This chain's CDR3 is CASSRKSTSGEQETQYF. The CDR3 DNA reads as TGCGCCAGCAGCAGAAAGTCAACTAGCGGGGAACAAGAGACCCAGTACTTC.

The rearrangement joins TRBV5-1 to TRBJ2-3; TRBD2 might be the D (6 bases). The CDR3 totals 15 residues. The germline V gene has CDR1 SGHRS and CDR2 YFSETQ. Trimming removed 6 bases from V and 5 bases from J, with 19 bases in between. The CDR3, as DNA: TGCGCCAGCAAAGTGCGGGGATCCGCGGAAGATACGCAGTATTTT. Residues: CASKVRGSAEDTQYF.

CDR3: CASSMGPGQSSYEQYF. In nucleotides, the CDR3 is TGCGCCAGCAGCATGGGGCCGGGACAGAGCTCCTACGAGCAGTACTTC. J is TRBJ2-7 and V is TRBV5-1; 7 positions match TRBD1. Looked up from germline, CDR1 is SGHRS and CDR2 is YFSETQ. The V segment lost 4 bases and the J segment 0 bases; nucleotides outside the gene matches: 10. The CDR3 has 16 amino acids.

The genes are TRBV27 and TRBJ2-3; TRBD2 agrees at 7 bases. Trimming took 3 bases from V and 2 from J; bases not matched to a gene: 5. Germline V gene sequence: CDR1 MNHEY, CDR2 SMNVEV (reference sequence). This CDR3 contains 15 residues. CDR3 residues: CASSFLAAYTDTQYF. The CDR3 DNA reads TGTGCCAGCAGTTTTCTAGCGGCTTACACAGATACGCAGTATTTT.

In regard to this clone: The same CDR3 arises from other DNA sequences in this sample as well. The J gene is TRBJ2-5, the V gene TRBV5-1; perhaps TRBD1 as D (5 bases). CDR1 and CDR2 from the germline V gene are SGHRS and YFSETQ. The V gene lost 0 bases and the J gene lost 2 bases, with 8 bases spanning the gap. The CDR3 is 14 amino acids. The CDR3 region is CASSLGGLQETQYF. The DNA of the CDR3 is TGCGCCAGCAGCTTGGGGGGCCTACAAGAGACCCAGTACTTC.

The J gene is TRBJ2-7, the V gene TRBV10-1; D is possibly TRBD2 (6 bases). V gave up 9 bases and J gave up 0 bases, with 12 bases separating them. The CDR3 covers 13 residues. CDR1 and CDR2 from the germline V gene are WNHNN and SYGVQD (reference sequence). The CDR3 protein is CARPGLSSYEQYF. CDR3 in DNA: TGCGCCAGGCCGGGACTGAGCTCCTACGAGCAGTACTTC.

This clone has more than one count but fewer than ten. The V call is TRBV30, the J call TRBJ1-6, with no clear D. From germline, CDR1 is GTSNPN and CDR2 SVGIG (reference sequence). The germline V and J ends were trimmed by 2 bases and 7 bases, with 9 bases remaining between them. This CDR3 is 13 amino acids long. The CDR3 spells CAWSLGHNSPLHF. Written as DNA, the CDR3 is TGTGCCTGGAGTCTCGGCCACAATTCACCCCTCCACTTT.

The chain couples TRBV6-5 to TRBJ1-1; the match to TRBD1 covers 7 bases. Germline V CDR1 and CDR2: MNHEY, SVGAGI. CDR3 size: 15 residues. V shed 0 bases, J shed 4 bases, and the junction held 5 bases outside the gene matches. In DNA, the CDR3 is TGTGCCAGCAGTTACTCTGAGGGGGCGGGCACTGAAGCTTTCTTT. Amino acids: CASSYSEGAGTEAFF.

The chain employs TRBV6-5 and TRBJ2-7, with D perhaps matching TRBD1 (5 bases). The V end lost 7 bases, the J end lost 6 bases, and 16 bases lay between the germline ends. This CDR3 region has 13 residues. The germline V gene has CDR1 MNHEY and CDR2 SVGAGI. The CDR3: CASTRAGWREQYF. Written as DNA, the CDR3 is TGTGCCAGCACCCGAGCAGGGTGGCGCGAGCAGTACTTC.

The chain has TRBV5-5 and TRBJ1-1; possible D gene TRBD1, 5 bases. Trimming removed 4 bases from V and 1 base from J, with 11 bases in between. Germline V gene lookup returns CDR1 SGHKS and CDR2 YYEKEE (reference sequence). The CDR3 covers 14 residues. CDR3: CASSPGPTNTEAFF. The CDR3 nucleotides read TGTGCCAGCAGCCCGGGACCGACGAACACTGAAGCTTTCTTT.

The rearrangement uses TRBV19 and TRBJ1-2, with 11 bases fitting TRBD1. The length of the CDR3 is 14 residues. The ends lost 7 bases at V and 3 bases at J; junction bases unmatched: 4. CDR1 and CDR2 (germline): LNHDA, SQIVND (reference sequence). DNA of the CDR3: TGTGCCAGTACCCCGGGACAGGGGGACTATGGCTACACCTTC. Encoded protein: CASTPGQGDYGYTF. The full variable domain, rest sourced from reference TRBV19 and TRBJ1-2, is DGGITQSPKYLFRKEGQNVTLSCEQNLNHDAMYWYRQDPGQGLRLIYYSQIVNDFQKGDIAEGYSVSREKKESFPLTVTSAQKNPTAFYLCASTPGQGDYGYTFGSGTRLTVV.

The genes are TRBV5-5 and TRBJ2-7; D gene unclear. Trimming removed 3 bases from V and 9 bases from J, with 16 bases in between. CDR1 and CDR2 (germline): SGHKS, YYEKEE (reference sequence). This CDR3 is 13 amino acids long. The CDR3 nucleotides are TGTGCCAGCAGCTCAGTCAGTGTTCGCGGGCAGTACTTC. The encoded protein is CASSSVSVRGQYF.

CDR3 nucleotides: TGTGCCAGCAGCTTGGAGGGTCAACTTACCTTC. It encodes CASSLEGQLTF. The gene calls are TRBV5-6 and TRBJ1-2; D remains ambiguous. The V gene lost 0 bases and the J gene lost 14 bases, with 11 bases spanning the gap. The CDR3 is made up of 11 amino acids. Germline V gene sequence: CDR1 SGHDT, CDR2 YYEEEE.

CDR3 coding DNA: TGTGCCAGCAGTTACAAACGGACCCAGTACTTC. Its translation is CASSYKRTQYF. This chain uses TRBV6-5 with TRBJ2-5, with unresolved D. The CDR3 length is 11 residues. Trimming cost V 2 bases and J 7 bases, with 5 bases left between them. Germline CDR1 and CDR2: MNHEY and SVGAGI.

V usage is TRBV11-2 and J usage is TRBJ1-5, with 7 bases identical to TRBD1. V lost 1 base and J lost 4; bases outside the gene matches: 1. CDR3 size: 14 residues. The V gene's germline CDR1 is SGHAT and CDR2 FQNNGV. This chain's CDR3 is CASSLGRGNQPQHF. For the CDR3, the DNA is TGTGCCAGCAGCTTAGGCAGGGGGAATCAGCCCCAGCATTTT.

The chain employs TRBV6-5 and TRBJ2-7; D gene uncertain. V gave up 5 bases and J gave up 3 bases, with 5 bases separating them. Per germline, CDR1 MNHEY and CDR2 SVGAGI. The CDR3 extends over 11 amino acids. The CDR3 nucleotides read TGTGCCAGCAGTGATCTCTACGAGCAGTACTTC. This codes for CASSDLYEQYF.

The CDR3 DNA reads as TGTGCCAGCTCACCAACCGGGGCCTCGAACACTGAAGCTTTCTTT. Amino acids: CASSPTGASNTEAFF. The rearrangement uses TRBV18 and TRBJ1-1, with D maybe TRBD1 (5 bases). CDR1 and CDR2 (germline): KGHSH, LQKENI. This CDR3 has 15 residues. V was pared by 2 bases and J by 1 base, with 11 bases between.